This TCR beta chain was profiled in a study of blood T cell repertoires in COVID-19. Across the whole study: Sites in the United States, Italy and Spain provided acute and convalescent COVID-19 samples. Sources were T cells, B-cell-depleted T cells, or PBMCs; the material itself was cDNA or gDNA.

Authors' data handling: Cell counts per sample came from amplifying reference gene primers. Assay: immunoSEQ multiplex PCR; the TCRdb copy retains only in-frame clones and omits some. The V and J calls and clone size come from that table; D and trimming were worked out from the DNA. The sample has around 130,000 clones, around 80% seen once. This clone appeared a few times. J was trimmed by 5 bases and V by 4 bases; bases with no gene match: 17. The CDR3 extends over 19 amino acids. Germline CDR1 LGHNA, CDR2 YNFKEQ. The TCR originated in a man aged 50-59 years with acute or convalescent COVID-19. J is TRBJ1-2 and V is TRBV4-2, with TRBD1 identical over 12 bases. Sequencing was carried out using peripheral blood. CDR3 DNA: TGTGCCAGCAGCCCACTAAGGGGGAGGTCGGGACAGGGGGCGTATGGCTACACCTTC. Residues: CASSPLRGRSGQGAYGYTF.